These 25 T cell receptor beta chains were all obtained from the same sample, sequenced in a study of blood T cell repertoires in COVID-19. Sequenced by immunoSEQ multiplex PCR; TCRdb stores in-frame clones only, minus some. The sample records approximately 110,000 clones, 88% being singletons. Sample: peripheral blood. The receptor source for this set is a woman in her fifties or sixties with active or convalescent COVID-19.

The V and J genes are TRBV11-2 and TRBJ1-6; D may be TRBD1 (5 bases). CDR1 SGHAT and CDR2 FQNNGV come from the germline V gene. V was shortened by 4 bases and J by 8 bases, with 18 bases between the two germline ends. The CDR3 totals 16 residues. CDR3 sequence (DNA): TGTGCCAGCAGCTATGACAGCAATCGGGGGGATTCACCCCTCCACTTT. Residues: CASSYDSNRGDSPLHF.

Here the CDR3 DNA reads TGCGCCAGTTCTTACCGGGACAGGGGTAATTCACCCCTCCACTTT. Its translation: CASSYRDRGNSPLHF. The gene calls are TRBV4-3 and TRBJ1-6; 10 nucleotides line up with TRBD1. Germline V gives CDR1 LGHNA, CDR2 YSLEER. The CDR3 is made up of 15 amino acids. The ends lost 9 bases at V and 6 bases at J; junction bases unmatched: 8.

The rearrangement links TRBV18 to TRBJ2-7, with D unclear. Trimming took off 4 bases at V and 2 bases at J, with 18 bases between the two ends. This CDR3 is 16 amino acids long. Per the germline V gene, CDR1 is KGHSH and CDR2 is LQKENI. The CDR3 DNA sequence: TGTGCCAGCTCACGACCTTCGCCAGGTTATACCTACGAGCAGTACTTC. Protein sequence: CASSRPSPGYTYEQYF.

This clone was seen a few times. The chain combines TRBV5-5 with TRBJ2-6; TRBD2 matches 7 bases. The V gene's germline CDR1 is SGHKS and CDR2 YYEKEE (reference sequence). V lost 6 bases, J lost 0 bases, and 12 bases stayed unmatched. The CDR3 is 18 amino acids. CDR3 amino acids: CASIPGTGGYSGANVLTF. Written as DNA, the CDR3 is TGTGCCAGCATACCGGGCACGGGGGGTTACTCTGGGGCCAACGTCCTGACTTTC. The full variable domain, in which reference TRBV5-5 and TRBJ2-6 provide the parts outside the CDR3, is DAGVTQSPTHLIKTRGQQVTLRCSPISGHKSVSWYQQVLGQGPQFIFQYYEKEERGRGNFPDRFSARQFPNYSSELNVNALLLGDSALYLCASIPGTGGYSGANVLTFGAGSRLTVL.

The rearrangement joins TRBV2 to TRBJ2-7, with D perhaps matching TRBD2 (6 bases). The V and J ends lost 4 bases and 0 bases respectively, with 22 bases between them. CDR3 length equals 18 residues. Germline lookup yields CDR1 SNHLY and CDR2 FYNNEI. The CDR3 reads CASSGDRRGGRTSYEQYF. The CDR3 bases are TGTGCCAGCAGTGGGGACCGTCGAGGAGGGCGGACCTCCTACGAGCAGTACTTC.

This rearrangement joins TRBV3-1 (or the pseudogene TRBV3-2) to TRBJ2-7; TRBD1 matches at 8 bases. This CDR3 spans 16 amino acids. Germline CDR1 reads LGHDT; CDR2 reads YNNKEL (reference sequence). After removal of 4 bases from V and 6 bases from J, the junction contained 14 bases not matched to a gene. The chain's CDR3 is CASSPSGGTGNSEQYF. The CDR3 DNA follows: TGTGCCAGCAGCCCGTCCGGTGGGACAGGTAACAGCGAGCAGTACTTC.

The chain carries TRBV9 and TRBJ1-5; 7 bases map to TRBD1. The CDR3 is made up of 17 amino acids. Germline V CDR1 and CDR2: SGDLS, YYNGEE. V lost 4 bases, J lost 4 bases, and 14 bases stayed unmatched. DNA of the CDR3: TGTGCCAGCAGCTTACTCCGGGACAGAGCGAGGAATCAGCCCCAGCATTTT. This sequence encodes CASSLLRDRARNQPQHF.

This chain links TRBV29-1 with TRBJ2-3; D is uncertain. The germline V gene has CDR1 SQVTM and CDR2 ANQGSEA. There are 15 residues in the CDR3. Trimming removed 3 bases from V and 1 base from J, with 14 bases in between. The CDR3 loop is CSVEPAVSGTDTQYF. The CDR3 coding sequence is TGCAGCGTTGAGCCCGCGGTCTCGGGCACAGATACGCAGTATTTT.

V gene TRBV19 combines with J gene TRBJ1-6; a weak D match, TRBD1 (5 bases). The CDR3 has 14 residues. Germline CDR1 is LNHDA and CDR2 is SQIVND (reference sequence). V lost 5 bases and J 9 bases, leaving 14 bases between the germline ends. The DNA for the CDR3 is TGTGCCAGTAGTCTCGGACAAAGTCCTTCACCCCTCCACTTT. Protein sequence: CASSLGQSPSPLHF. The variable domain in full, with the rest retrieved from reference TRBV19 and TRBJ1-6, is DGGITQSPKYLFRKEGQNVTLSCEQNLNHDAMYWYRQDPGQGLRLIYYSQIVNDFQKGDIAEGYSVSREKKESFPLTVTSAQKNPTAFYLCASSLGQSPSPLHFGNGTRLTVT.

The CDR3 sequence: CASSQGSYEQYF. The DNA for the CDR3 is TGTGCCAGCAGCCAGGGGTCCTACGAGCAGTACTTC. The V call is TRBV7-8, the J call TRBJ2-7, with a tentative D call TRBD1 (6 bases). This CDR3 spans 12 amino acids. Germline V gives CDR1 SGHVS, CDR2 FQNEAQ. V gave up 5 bases and J gave up 1 base, with 6 bases separating them.

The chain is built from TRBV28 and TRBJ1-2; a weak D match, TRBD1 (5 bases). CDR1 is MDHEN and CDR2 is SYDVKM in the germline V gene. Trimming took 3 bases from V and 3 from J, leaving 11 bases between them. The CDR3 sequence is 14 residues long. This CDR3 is CASSFPDSYYGYTF. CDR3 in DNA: TGTGCCAGCAGTTTCCCCGACAGTTACTATGGCTACACCTTC.

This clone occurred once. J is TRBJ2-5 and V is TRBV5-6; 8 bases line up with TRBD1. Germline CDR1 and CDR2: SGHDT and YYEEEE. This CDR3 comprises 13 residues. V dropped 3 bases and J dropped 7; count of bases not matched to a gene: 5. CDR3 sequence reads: CASSSRGQGTQYF. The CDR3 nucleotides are TGTGCCAGCAGCTCCAGGGGGCAGGGGACCCAGTACTTC.

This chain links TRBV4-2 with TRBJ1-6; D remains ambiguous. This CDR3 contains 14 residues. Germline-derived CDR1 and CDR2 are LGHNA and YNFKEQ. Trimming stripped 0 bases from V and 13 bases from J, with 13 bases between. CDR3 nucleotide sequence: TGTGCCAGCAGCCAAGATAAAAAAAAATCGCCCCTCCACTTT. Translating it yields CASSQDKKKSPLHF.

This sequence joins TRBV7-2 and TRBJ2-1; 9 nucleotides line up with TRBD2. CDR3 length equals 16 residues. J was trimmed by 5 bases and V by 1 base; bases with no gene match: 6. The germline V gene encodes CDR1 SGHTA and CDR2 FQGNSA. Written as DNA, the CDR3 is TGTGCCAGCAGCTTAGTGGGCGGGAGGGTTAACAATGAGCAGTTCTTC. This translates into CASSLVGGRVNNEQFF. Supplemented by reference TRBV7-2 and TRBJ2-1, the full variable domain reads GAGVSQSPSNKVTEKGKDVELRCDPISGHTALYWYRQSLGQGLEFLIYFQGNSAPDKSGLPSDRFSAERTGGSVSTLTIQRTQQEDSAVYLCASSLVGGRVNNEQFFGPGTRLTVL.

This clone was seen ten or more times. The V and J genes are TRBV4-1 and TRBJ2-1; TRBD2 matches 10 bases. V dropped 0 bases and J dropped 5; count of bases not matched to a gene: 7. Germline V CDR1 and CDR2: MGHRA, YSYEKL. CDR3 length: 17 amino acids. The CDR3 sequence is CASSQDSLAGYNNEQFF. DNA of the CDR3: TGCGCCAGCAGCCAAGATTCACTAGCGGGATACAACAATGAGCAGTTCTTC.

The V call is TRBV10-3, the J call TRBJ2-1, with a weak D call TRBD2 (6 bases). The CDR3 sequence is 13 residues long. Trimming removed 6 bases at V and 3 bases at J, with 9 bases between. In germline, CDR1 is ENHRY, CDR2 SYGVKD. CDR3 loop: CAISRELYNEQFF. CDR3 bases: TGTGCCATCAGCCGGGAGCTCTACAATGAGCAGTTCTTC.

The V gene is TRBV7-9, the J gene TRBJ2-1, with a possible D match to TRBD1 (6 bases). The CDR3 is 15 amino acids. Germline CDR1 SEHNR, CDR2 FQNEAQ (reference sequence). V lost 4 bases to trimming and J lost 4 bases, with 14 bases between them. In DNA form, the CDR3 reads TGTGCCAGCAGCTCGGGACACCCTTTTTACAATGAGCAGTTCTTC. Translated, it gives CASSSGHPFYNEQFF.

CDR3 sequence reads: CASSLSPFSSYNEQFF. The CDR3 DNA reads as TGCGCCAGCAGCTTGTCCCCATTTAGCTCCTACAATGAGCAGTTCTTC. The chain combines TRBV5-1 with TRBJ2-1; D not certain. The V end was cut by 1 base, the J end by 0 bases, with 11 bases between. Germline values: CDR1 SGHRS, CDR2 YFSETQ. The CDR3 runs to 16 residues.

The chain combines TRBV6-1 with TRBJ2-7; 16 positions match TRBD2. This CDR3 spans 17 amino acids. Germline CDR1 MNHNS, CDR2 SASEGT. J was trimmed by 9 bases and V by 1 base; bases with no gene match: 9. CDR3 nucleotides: TGTGCCAGCAGTGAAGTCGGGACTAGCGGGAGGGCCCCGGGGCAGTACTTC. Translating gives CASSEVGTSGRAPGQYF.

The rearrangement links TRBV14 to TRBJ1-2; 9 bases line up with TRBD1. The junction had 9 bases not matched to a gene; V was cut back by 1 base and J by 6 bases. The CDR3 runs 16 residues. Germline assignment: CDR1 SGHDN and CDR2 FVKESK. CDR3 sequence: CASSQVGPGTGNGYTF. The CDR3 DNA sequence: TGTGCCAGCAGCCAAGTTGGACCCGGGACAGGGAATGGCTACACCTTC.

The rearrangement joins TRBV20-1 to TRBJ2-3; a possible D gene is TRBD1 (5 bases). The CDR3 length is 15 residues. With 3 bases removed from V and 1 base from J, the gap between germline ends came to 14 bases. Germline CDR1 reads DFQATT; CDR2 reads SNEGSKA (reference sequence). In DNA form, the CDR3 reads TGCAGTGCTAGTTCTCTCGCCAGGGGCACAGATACGCAGTATTTT. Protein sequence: CSASSLARGTDTQYF.

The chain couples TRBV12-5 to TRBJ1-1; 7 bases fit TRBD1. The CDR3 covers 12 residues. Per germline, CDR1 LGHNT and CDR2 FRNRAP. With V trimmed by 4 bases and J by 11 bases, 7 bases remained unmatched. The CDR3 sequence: CASGSSTGSAFF. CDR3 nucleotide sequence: TGTGCTAGTGGTTCGTCGACAGGGAGCGCTTTCTTT.

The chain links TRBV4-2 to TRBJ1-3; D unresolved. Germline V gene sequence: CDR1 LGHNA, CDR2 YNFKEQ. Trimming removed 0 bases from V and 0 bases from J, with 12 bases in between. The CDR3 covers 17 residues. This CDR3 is CASSQEIGGHSGNTIYF. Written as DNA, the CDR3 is TGTGCCAGCAGCCAAGAGATAGGCGGCCACTCTGGAAACACCATATATTTT.

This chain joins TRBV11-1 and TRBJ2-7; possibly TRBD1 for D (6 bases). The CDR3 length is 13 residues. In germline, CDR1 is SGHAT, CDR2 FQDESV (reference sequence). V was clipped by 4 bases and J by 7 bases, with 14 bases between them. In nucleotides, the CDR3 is TGTGCCAGCAGCTACCGGGACACGGGGGAGCAGTACTTC. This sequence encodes CASSYRDTGEQYF.

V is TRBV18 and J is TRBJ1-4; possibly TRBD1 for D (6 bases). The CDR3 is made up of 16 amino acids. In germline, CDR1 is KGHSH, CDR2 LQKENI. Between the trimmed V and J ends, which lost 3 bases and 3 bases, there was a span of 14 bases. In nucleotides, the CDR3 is TGTGCCAGCTCACCTTTCGGACAGTTTTCTAATGAAAAACTGTTTTTT. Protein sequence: CASSPFGQFSNEKLFF.